The 5 T cell receptor beta chains given below trace back to one sample, sequenced in a study of blood T cell repertoires in COVID-19. Some clones are missing from TCRdb's copy, which holds only in-frame ones; the method was immunoSEQ multiplex PCR. The table records approximately 92,000 clones, around 80% of them present only once. The sample consisted of peripheral blood. Source of these receptors: a man aged 50 to 60 who had recovered from COVID-19.

In this sample, this clone turned up once. The CDR3 sequence is CASSPSAASTDTQYF. In DNA form, the CDR3 reads TGTGCCAGCTCACCATCAGCGGCTAGCACAGATACGCAGTATTTT. This chain joins TRBV18 and TRBJ2-3, with a tentative D call TRBD2 (5 bases). Germline V gene data show CDR1 as KGHSH and CDR2 as LQKENI. Trimming took off 2 bases at V and 0 bases at J, with 9 bases between the two ends. This CDR3 is 15 amino acids long.

The chain recombines TRBV7-2 with TRBJ2-7; D is unclear. Trimming removed 5 bases from V and 4 bases from J, with 6 bases in between. Germline V lookup: CDR1 SGHTA, CDR2 FQGNSA. The CDR3 extends over 11 amino acids. CDR3 protein: CASSMRYEQYF. The CDR3 bases are TGTGCCAGCAGCATGAGGTACGAGCAGTACTTC. The whole variable domain, filled in from reference TRBV7-2 and TRBJ2-7, reads GAGVSQSPSNKVTEKGKDVELRCDPISGHTALYWYRQSLGQGLEFLIYFQGNSAPDKSGLPSDRFSAERTGGSVSTLTIQRTQQEDSAVYLCASSMRYEQYFGPGTRLTVT.

The CDR3 spells CASSPVGGLGFSQYF. CDR3 sequence (DNA): TGTGCCAGCAGCCCCGTAGGGGGACTAGGATTCTCTCAGTACTTC. J is TRBJ2-4 and V is TRBV7-6, with 8 positions matching TRBD2. Germline V lookup: CDR1 SGHVS, CDR2 FNYEAQ. The CDR3 has 15 amino acids. The ends lost 5 bases at V and 12 bases at J; junction bases unmatched: 15.

The chain has TRBV5-4 and TRBJ1-5; D not resolved. The CDR3 runs to 16 residues. V was trimmed by 0 bases and J by 4 bases, leaving 14 bases between them. From germline, CDR1 is SGHNT and CDR2 YYREEE (reference sequence). The CDR3 sequence is CASSLGGRRDNQPQHF. CDR3 DNA: TGTGCCAGCAGCTTGGGAGGGCGCCGGGATAATCAGCCCCAGCATTTT.

The genes are TRBV7-6 and TRBJ2-4; D uncertain. Trimming took 5 bases from V and 0 from J, leaving 17 bases between them. This CDR3 is built from 17 residues. The germline CDR1 and CDR2 sequences are SGHVS and FNYEAQ. The CDR3 nucleotides are TGTGCCAGCAGCCTCGATCCCTCCGGTGAAGCCAAAAACATTCAGTACTTC. Translated, it gives CASSLDPSGEAKNIQYF.